This entry lists 12 T cell receptor beta chains sequenced from one sample in a study of Graves' ophthalmopathy and Graves' hyperthyroidism. Scientists amplified the TCR beta CDR3 regions from RNA transcripts. Scientists carried out first-round RT-PCR using HTBI primers and then a second-round multiplex PCR. TCRdb reprocessed the multiplex PCR reads via MiXCR and lists one record per CDR3 protein. The sample yields approximately 150,000 distinct CDR3 sequences, approximately 40% seen once. The sample comprised peripheral blood. The receptors shown here come from a man younger than 40 with Graves' ophthalmopathy.

V is TRBV20-1 and J is TRBJ2-7; D is perhaps TRBD2 (5 bases). Deletions cut 0 bases from V and 0 bases from J, with 12 bases between. Per germline, CDR1 DFQATT and CDR2 SNEGSKA (reference sequence). The CDR3 totals 15 residues. CDR3 bases: TGCAGTGCTAGAGATTTCCGCCGGGACTCCTACGAGCAGTACTTC. Translating gives CSARDFRRDSYEQYF.

This clonotype appeared many times. The rearrangement uses TRBV28 and TRBJ2-5, with D perhaps given as TRBD1 or TRBD2 (5 bases each). Germline V lookup: CDR1 MDHEN, CDR2 SYDVKM. This CDR3 is built from 17 residues. The V and J ends lost 4 bases and 0 bases respectively, with 18 bases between them. In DNA form, the CDR3 reads TGTGCCAGCAGTTCCTACTGGACCAGGGAGAACCAAGAGACCCAGTACTTC. This gives the protein CASSSYWTRENQETQYF.

The chain links TRBV18 to TRBJ2-2; 8 bases agree with TRBD2. The germline gives CDR1 KGHSH, CDR2 LQKENI. The CDR3 runs 17 residues. J gave up 5 bases and V 3 bases, and 11 bases lay outside the gene matches. DNA for the CDR3: TGTGCCAGCTCACCCCAGGAAGCGGGAGTTTGGACCGGGGAGCTGTTTTTT. This encodes CASSPQEAGVWTGELFF.

The table lists this clonotype with a few counts. The chain recombines TRBV6-7 with TRBJ2-5, with D tentatively TRBD2 (5 bases). TRBV6-7 is noted as an ORF with a role that remains uncertain. V was cut by 5 bases and J by 2 bases, with 9 bases left in between. This CDR3 is 13 amino acids long. The CDR3 loop is CASSVREQETQYF. CDR3 DNA sequence: TGTGCCAGCAGTGTGAGGGAACAAGAGACCCAGTACTTC.

The V gene is TRBV5-1, the J gene TRBJ2-7, with 9 positions matching TRBD1. This CDR3 is 14 amino acids long. Germline V gene data show CDR1 as SGHRS and CDR2 as YFSETQ. V was clipped by 4 bases and J by 3 bases; unmatched bases: 5. The CDR3 is CASSTGQGFYEQYF. Written as DNA, the CDR3 is TGCGCCAGCAGCACGGGACAGGGATTCTACGAGCAGTACTTC. Combining the CDR3 with reference TRBV5-1 and TRBJ2-7 gives the whole variable domain KAGVTQTPRYLIKTRGQQVTLSCSPISGHRSVSWYQQTPGQGLQFLFEYFSETQRNKGNFPGRFSGRQFSNSRSEMNVSTLELGDSALYLCASSTGQGFYEQYFGPGTRLTVT.

V is TRBV6-2 or TRBV6-3 and J is TRBJ2-7; TRBD1 aligns across 8 bases. Trimming at V came to 5 bases and at J to 4 bases, leaving 13 bases not matched to a gene. Germline V lookup: CDR1 MNHEY, CDR2 SVGEGT. The CDR3 runs 16 residues. The CDR3 here is CASSPALGQALYEQYF. The DNA for the CDR3 is TGTGCCAGCAGTCCCGCTCTGGGACAGGCTTTATACGAGCAGTACTTC.

The V and J genes are TRBV7-2 and TRBJ1-2; D ambiguous. The germline V gene encodes CDR1 SGHTA and CDR2 FQGNSA. CDR3 length equals 13 residues. V lost 5 bases and J lost 4, with 11 bases in between. CDR3 DNA: TGTGCCAGCAGCACCGACACTCTCTATGGCTACACCTTC. Translating gives CASSTDTLYGYTF.

V and J are TRBV28 and TRBJ2-6; TRBD2 is a possible D gene (5 bases). The germline V and J ends were trimmed by 3 bases and 0 bases, with 12 bases remaining between them. Looked up from germline, CDR1 is MDHEN and CDR2 is SYDVKM. The CDR3 is 17 residues long. CDR3: CASSFSWESSGANVLTF. In DNA form, the CDR3 reads TGTGCCAGCAGTTTTTCGTGGGAGTCCTCTGGGGCCAACGTCCTGACTTTC.

This chain uses TRBV12-3 or TRBV12-4 with TRBJ2-2; D is unclear. The CDR3 is 14 residues long. Trimming left V 1 base short and J 8 bases short, with 11 bases between. CDR3 loop: CASSLVGWAGELFF. CDR3 nucleotide sequence: TGTGCCAGCAGTTTAGTAGGTTGGGCTGGGGAGCTGTTTTTT.

The table lists this clonotype with many counts. The rearrangement joins TRBV6-2 or TRBV6-3 to TRBJ1-2; D is uncertain. V was pared by 3 bases and J by 9 bases, with 14 bases between. The CDR3 totals 13 residues. Germline CDR1 and CDR2: MNHEY and SVGEGT. CDR3 region: CASSYISEKSYTF. The CDR3 DNA sequence: TGTGCCAGCAGTTATATATCAGAGAAGAGCTACACCTTC.

In this sample, this clonotype turned up many times. This chain joins TRBV12-3 or TRBV12-4 and TRBJ2-7; the D is unclear. With 5 bases removed from V and 1 base from J, the gap between germline ends came to 12 bases. The CDR3 contains 14 residues. DNA of the CDR3: TGTGCCAGCAGTCAGAATGTCGGGTCCTACGAGCAGTACTTC. Its protein product is CASSQNVGSYEQYF.

This clonotype showed up many times. The chain links TRBV18 to TRBJ1-2; a possible D gene is TRBD1 (5 bases). Germline CDR1 KGHSH, CDR2 LQKENI. V shed 1 base and J shed 2 bases, with 8 bases lying between them. This CDR3 contains 14 residues. CDR3 amino acids: CASSPQGQNYGYTF. CDR3 nucleotides: TGTGCCAGCTCACCACAGGGGCAGAACTATGGCTACACCTTC.